A selection of T cell receptor beta chains follows, all from one sample in a study of T-cell reconstitution after alpha-beta-depleted transplantation in children. TCRdb called the PCR reads again in MiXCR, with one record for every CDR3 protein. Of approximately 980,000 distinct CDR3 sequences in the sample, less than 30% are singletons; the top ten hold about 28%. Material: PBMCs, mostly from graft donor cells, obtained 360 days after TCRalphabeta/CD19-depleted stem cell transplant. The receptors shown here come from a boy in the first two years of life who had a stem cell transplant for SCID, so the T cells may come from the graft donor. Each CDR3 is given without its conserved first and last residue. Each record gives: J gene, clone size, V gene, CDR3 protein. Rows may omit the clone size; those that give it use once, few, many or a size class.

j_call: TRBJ2-1
clone_size: few
v_call: TRBV18
cdr3_aa: ASLPGIAGNEQF

j_call: TRBJ1-4
clone_size: NA
v_call: TRBV12-3/TRBV12-4
cdr3_aa: ASSDRAPSELEKLF

j_call: TRBJ2-7
clone_size: NA
v_call: TRBV30
cdr3_aa: ASSGEFTYEQY

j_call: TRBJ2-2
clone_size: few
v_call: TRBV12-3/TRBV12-4
cdr3_aa: ASCRIGTGELF

j_call: TRBJ2-3
clone_size: few
v_call: TRBV15
cdr3_aa: ATSRGGTSTDTQY

j_call: TRBJ2-4
clone_size: NA
v_call: TRBV12-3/TRBV12-4
cdr3_aa: ASSPGGGAKNIQY

j_call: TRBJ1-2
clone_size: NA
v_call: TRBV5-1
cdr3_aa: ASSFGGVLRDYGYT

j_call: TRBJ2-2
clone_size: few
v_call: TRBV27
cdr3_aa: ASSSGLAPPAAGELF

j_call: TRBJ2-7
clone_size: NA
v_call: TRBV4-1
cdr3_aa: ASSRAGQQNYEQY

j_call: TRBJ2-7
clone_size: NA
v_call: TRBV3-1
cdr3_aa: ASSQKGGGAAEQY

j_call: TRBJ2-2
clone_size: many
v_call: TRBV5-1
cdr3_aa: ASRTGNTGELF

j_call: TRBJ1-4
clone_size: NA
v_call: TRBV5-1
cdr3_aa: ASSLGGTQTNEKLF

j_call: TRBJ2-3
clone_size: few
v_call: TRBV7-9
cdr3_aa: ASSRASGPTDTQY

j_call: TRBJ2-7
clone_size: few
v_call: TRBV10-3
cdr3_aa: AIRYSQGSYEQY

j_call: TRBJ2-5
clone_size: NA
v_call: TRBV29-1
cdr3_aa: SVVRGPTETQY

j_call: TRBJ2-1
clone_size: NA
v_call: TRBV15
cdr3_aa: ATVVGQGLYNEQF

j_call: TRBJ2-1
clone_size: few
v_call: TRBV20-1
cdr3_aa: SASWNEQF

j_call: TRBJ2-3
clone_size: NA
v_call: TRBV12-3/TRBV12-4
cdr3_aa: ASSLAGHTTDTQY

j_call: TRBJ2-4
clone_size: NA
v_call: TRBV12-3/TRBV12-4
cdr3_aa: ASTSGEIAKNIQY

j_call: TRBJ2-5
clone_size: NA
v_call: TRBV5-1
cdr3_aa: ASSRTGFEETQY

j_call: TRBJ2-7
clone_size: NA
v_call: TRBV27
cdr3_aa: ASSNLRDSGVD

j_call: TRBJ2-1
clone_size: few
v_call: TRBV10-3
cdr3_aa: AIRPPGGNEQF

j_call: TRBJ2-7
clone_size: NA
v_call: TRBV20-1
cdr3_aa: SATDGAREQY

j_call: TRBJ2-3
clone_size: few
v_call: TRBV7-2
cdr3_aa: ASRGRDYPTDTQY

j_call: TRBJ1-1
clone_size: few
v_call: TRBV12-3/TRBV12-4
cdr3_aa: ASSYDTEAF

j_call: TRBJ2-5
clone_size: few
v_call: TRBV7-8
cdr3_aa: ASSQRDRGPQETQY

j_call: TRBJ1-4
clone_size: NA
v_call: TRBV5-1
cdr3_aa: ASSSGQAAEKLF

j_call: TRBJ2-2
clone_size: once
v_call: TRBV2
cdr3_aa: ASSEMQNTGELF

j_call: TRBJ1-4
clone_size: few
v_call: TRBV7-6
cdr3_aa: ASSYRRGEDEKLF

j_call: TRBJ2-7
clone_size: few
v_call: TRBV20-1
cdr3_aa: SAIRQVGRDEQY

j_call: TRBJ1-2
clone_size: few
v_call: TRBV24-1
cdr3_aa: ATSDPGNGDYGYT

j_call: TRBJ2-1
clone_size: NA
v_call: TRBV18
cdr3_aa: ASSQLGGGGNEQF

j_call: TRBJ2-2
clone_size: NA
v_call: TRBV4-1
cdr3_aa: ASSPMGTGNTGELF

j_call: TRBJ2-7
clone_size: few
v_call: TRBV29-1
cdr3_aa: SVSGGRKSYEQY

j_call: TRBJ2-1
clone_size: NA
v_call: TRBV7-8
cdr3_aa: ASSLFGPIGRNEQF